Listed below are T cell receptor beta chains from one sample, sequenced in a study of shared clonotypes between healthy human individuals. The assay was immunoSEQ multiplex PCR, and TCRdb's table has in-frame clones only and misses some. The data show approximately 640,000 clones, with about 90% seen just once and about 33% held by the top ten. The sample taken for sequencing was memory CD8+ T cells from PBMCs. Receptors originate from a man between 18 and 29 years old in good health. Some clones in this sample may be carry-over from other donors' samples. CDR3s include the opening cysteine and the closing phenylalanine or tryptophan. A D gene is named only where the DNA matches it firmly. The size field is filled for only some rows; it gives once, few, many or a size class.

v_gene,j_gene,abundance,d_gene,CDR3aa,CDR3nt
TRBV9,TRBJ2-7,.,TRBD2,CASSWTGTSGYEQYF,TGTGCCAGCAGCTGGACCGGGACTAGCGGCTACGAGCAGTACTTC
TRBV2,TRBJ2-3,.,.,CASSDEADTQYF,TGTGCCAGCAGTGACGAGGCAGATACGCAGTATTTT
TRBV28,TRBJ2-1,.,TRBD2,CASRREASYNEQFF,TGTGCCAGCAGGCGGGAGGCCTCCTACAATGAGCAGTTCTTC
TRBV4-1,TRBJ2-3,.,.,CASSRLGGTDTQYF,TGCGCCAGCAGCCGGCTGGGTGGGACAGATACGCAGTATTTT
TRBV5-8,TRBJ2-4,.,TRBD2,CASSLRLAGDKNIQYF,TGTGCCAGCAGCCTTCGACTAGCGGGAGACAAAAACATTCAGTACTTC
TRBV19,TRBJ2-7,.,.,CATRGAYEQYF,TGTGCCACTAGAGGGGCTTACGAGCAGTACTTC
TRBV6-5,TRBJ2-2,.,.,CASSYSRTGELFF,TGTGCCAGCAGTTACTCGAGGACCGGGGAGCTGTTTTTT
TRBV27,TRBJ2-7,.,TRBD1,CASSLRAGTGTYEQYF,TGTGCCAGCAGTTTAAGGGCCGGGACAGGGACCTACGAGCAGTACTTC
TRBV29-1,TRBJ2-3,.,TRBD2,CSVAKTSGRTDTQYF,TGCAGCGTTGCTAAGACTAGCGGTCGCACAGATACGCAGTATTTT
TRBV7-6,TRBJ2-7,.,TRBD1,CASSLAPGQGSYEQYF,TGTGCCAGCAGCTTAGCCCCGGGACAGGGGTCGTACGAGCAGTACTTC
TRBV9,TRBJ2-7,.,.,CASSVGGRGYEQYF,TGTGCCAGCAGCGTGGGGGGCAGAGGGTACGAGCAGTACTTC
TRBV29-1,TRBJ1-2,.,TRBD1,CSVRTGEVSYGYTF,TGCAGCGTCCGTACAGGGGAGGTTAGCTATGGCTACACCTTC
TRBV5-6,TRBJ2-7,.,TRBD1,CASSFGQGPYEQYF,TGTGCCAGCAGCTTTGGACAGGGTCCCTACGAGCAGTACTTC
TRBV15,TRBJ2-5,once,.,CATRGEKASLSEGETQYF,TGTGCCACCAGGGGAGAGAAGGCTAGTCTATCCGAGGGAGAGACCCAGTACTTC
TRBV28,TRBJ2-7,.,.,CASSLIQGRSYEQYF,TGTGCCAGCAGTTTAATCCAGGGGCGATCCTACGAGCAGTACTTC
TRBV29-1,TRBJ1-2,.,TRBD1,CSALAWGQGEINYGYTF,TGCAGCGCCCTGGCCTGGGGACAGGGAGAGATTAACTATGGCTACACCTTC
TRBV12-5,TRBJ1-1,.,.,CASGLGVGRMGAFF,TGTGCTAGTGGTTTGGGGGTGGGTCGGATGGGAGCTTTCTTT